Listed below are T cell receptor beta chains from one sample, sequenced in a study of regulatory T cells in long-lasting Graves disease. Each CDR3 protein gets one entry after TCRdb re-called the multiplex PCR reads with MiXCR. The table has under 450,000 distinct CDR3 sequences, around 11% seen once. These same data were also listed under a study on T cells in Graves' hyperthyroidism and ophthalmopathy.

The specimen was peripheral blood mononuclear cells (PBMCs), collected at new diagnosis, from a patient treated with antithyroid drugs. Receptors were obtained from a young woman with Graves disease. CDR3s include the opening cysteine and the closing phenylalanine or tryptophan. The D gene is left open where the match is weak. Rows give clone size only sometimes, using once, few, many, or a class for an expanded clone.

CDR3aa: CASSLGGQGGMFAFF
CDR3nt: TGCGCCAGCAGCTTGGGGGGACAGGGTGGGATGTTTGCTTTCTTT
abundance: NA
j_gene: TRBJ1-1
v_gene: TRBV5-1
d_gene: TRBD1

CDR3aa: CASSYPSGGSLYEQFF
CDR3nt: TGTGCCAGCAGTTACCCTAGCGGGGGGAGTCTGTATGAGCAGTTCTTC
abundance: once
j_gene: TRBJ2-1
v_gene: TRBV6-2/TRBV6-3
d_gene: TRBD2

CDR3aa: CSASTTRGTGELFF
CDR3nt: TGCAGTGCTAGCACCACGAGGGGCACCGGGGAGCTGTTTTTT
abundance: many
j_gene: TRBJ2-2
v_gene: TRBV20-1
d_gene: NA

CDR3aa: CATSDPGQGNYGYTF
CDR3nt: TGTGCCACCAGTGACCCGGGACAGGGCAACTATGGCTACACCTTC
abundance: many
j_gene: TRBJ1-2
v_gene: TRBV24-1
d_gene: TRBD1

CDR3aa: CASSVSHRNEQFF
CDR3nt: TGTGCCAGCAGCGTATCCCACCGCAATGAGCAGTTCTTC
abundance: NA
j_gene: TRBJ2-1
v_gene: TRBV9
d_gene: NA

CDR3aa: CASSLAGGGNQPQHF
CDR3nt: TGTGCCAGCAGCTTAGCAGGAGGGGGCAATCAGCCCCAGCATTTT
abundance: many
j_gene: TRBJ1-5
v_gene: TRBV7-2
d_gene: NA

CDR3aa: CASSSPPQTGVTYEQYF
CDR3nt: TGTGCCAGCAGCTCACCCCCCCAGACAGGGGTTACCTACGAGCAGTACTTC
abundance: many
j_gene: TRBJ2-7
v_gene: TRBV7-8
d_gene: TRBD1

CDR3aa: CSVEQGSSREKYF
CDR3nt: TGCAGCGTTGAGCAGGGTTCCTCAAGAGAAAAGTACTTC
abundance: few
j_gene: TRBJ2-5
v_gene: TRBV29-1
d_gene: NA

CDR3aa: CASSNPGMNTEAFF
CDR3nt: TGTGCCAGTAGTAACCCGGGAATGAACACTGAAGCTTTCTTT
abundance: few
j_gene: TRBJ1-1
v_gene: TRBV19
d_gene: NA

CDR3aa: CASKLGPDRGNPEAFF
CDR3nt: TGTGCCAGCAAACTGGGGCCGGACAGGGGGAATCCTGAAGCTTTCTTT
abundance: many
j_gene: TRBJ1-1
v_gene: TRBV27
d_gene: TRBD1

CDR3aa: CASSFDRGKTGYTF
CDR3nt: TGTGCCAGCAGCTTCGACAGGGGGAAGACTGGCTACACCTTC
abundance: many
j_gene: TRBJ1-2
v_gene: TRBV7-2
d_gene: TRBD1

CDR3aa: CASSLALPDTQYF
CDR3nt: TGTGCCAGCAGCTTAGCGCTCCCAGATACGCAGTATTTT
abundance: many
j_gene: TRBJ2-3
v_gene: TRBV7-9
d_gene: NA

CDR3aa: CASKGRPPSSYEQYF
CDR3nt: TGTGCCAGCAAGGGCAGGCCTCCGAGTTCCTACGAGCAGTACTTC
abundance: many
j_gene: TRBJ2-7
v_gene: TRBV6-2/TRBV6-3
d_gene: NA

CDR3aa: CASSQVWGSYTF
CDR3nt: TGCGCCAGCAGCCAAGTTTGGGGCAGCTACACCTTC
abundance: NA
j_gene: TRBJ1-2
v_gene: TRBV4-1
d_gene: NA

CDR3aa: CASSSDRVSNEQYF
CDR3nt: TGTGCCAGCAGCTCGGACAGGGTTTCCAACGAGCAGTACTTC
abundance: many
j_gene: TRBJ2-7
v_gene: TRBV7-2
d_gene: TRBD1

CDR3aa: CASSLGDRAYNEQFF
CDR3nt: TGTGCCAGCAGCTTGGGGGACAGGGCATACAATGAGCAGTTCTTC
abundance: many
j_gene: TRBJ2-1
v_gene: TRBV5-6
d_gene: TRBD1

CDR3aa: CAISQGQGAFSSYNEQFF
CDR3nt: TGTGCCATCAGTCAGGGACAGGGGGCGTTCAGCTCCTACAATGAGCAGTTCTTC
abundance: many
j_gene: TRBJ2-1
v_gene: TRBV10-3
d_gene: TRBD1

CDR3aa: CASSLGRGLTYEQYF
CDR3nt: TGTGCCAGCAGCTTAGGGAGGGGACTAACCTACGAGCAGTACTTC
abundance: many
j_gene: TRBJ2-7
v_gene: TRBV11-2
d_gene: TRBD2

CDR3aa: CASGNYKQYF
CDR3nt: TGTGCCAGCGGAAACTACAAGCAGTACTTC
abundance: many
j_gene: TRBJ2-7
v_gene: TRBV28
d_gene: NA

CDR3aa: CASSVGGHQVDTQYF
CDR3nt: TGTGCCAGCAGCGTAGGTGGACACCAAGTGGATACGCAGTATTTT
abundance: NA
j_gene: TRBJ2-3
v_gene: TRBV9
d_gene: NA

CDR3aa: CASSPGQGSYETQYF
CDR3nt: TGTGCCAGCAGCCCAGGACAGGGTTCGTATGAGACCCAGTACTTC
abundance: many
j_gene: TRBJ2-5
v_gene: TRBV11-2
d_gene: TRBD1

CDR3aa: CASSSYSGYIGNQPQHF
CDR3nt: TGTGCCAGCAGCTCTTATTCCGGGTACATAGGCAATCAGCCCCAGCATTTT
abundance: many
j_gene: TRBJ1-5
v_gene: TRBV12-3/TRBV12-4
d_gene: NA

CDR3aa: CASSPKVVAKNIQYF
CDR3nt: TGTGCCAGCTCACCTAAGGTGGTAGCCAAAAACATTCAGTACTTC
abundance: many
j_gene: TRBJ2-4
v_gene: TRBV18
d_gene: NA

CDR3aa: CASSQEKGAYEQYF
CDR3nt: TGCGCCAGCAGCCAAGAGAAGGGGGCCTACGAGCAGTACTTC
abundance: NA
j_gene: TRBJ2-7
v_gene: TRBV4-1
d_gene: NA

CDR3aa: CAIGLGHNEQFF
CDR3nt: TGTGCCATTGGGCTAGGCCACAATGAGCAGTTCTTC
abundance: many
j_gene: TRBJ2-1
v_gene: TRBV15
d_gene: NA

CDR3aa: CSAYTAYEQYF
CDR3nt: TGCAGCGCTTATACAGCCTACGAGCAGTACTTC
abundance: NA
j_gene: TRBJ2-7
v_gene: TRBV29-1
d_gene: NA

CDR3aa: CASSSGTGGGSPLHF
CDR3nt: TGTGCCAGCAGTTCCGGGACAGGGGGAGGTTCACCCCTCCACTTT
abundance: NA
j_gene: TRBJ1-6
v_gene: TRBV27
d_gene: TRBD1

CDR3aa: CASSVELVRSISYYEQYF
CDR3nt: TGTGCCAGCAGCGTCGAATTAGTACGGTCGATCTCATACTACGAGCAGTACTTC
abundance: many
j_gene: TRBJ2-7
v_gene: TRBV9
d_gene: NA

CDR3aa: CSAREGRLADYNEQFF
CDR3nt: TGCAGTGCTAGAGAAGGAAGACTAGCGGACTACAATGAGCAGTTCTTC
abundance: many
j_gene: TRBJ2-1
v_gene: TRBV20-1
d_gene: TRBD2

CDR3aa: CASSSGVEKLFF
CDR3nt: TGTGCCAGCTCCTCGGGAGTTGAAAAACTGTTTTTT
abundance: few
j_gene: TRBJ1-4
v_gene: TRBV6-1
d_gene: NA

CDR3aa: CASSQAYEQFF
CDR3nt: TGTGCCAGCAGCCAAGCATATGAGCAGTTCTTC
abundance: NA
j_gene: TRBJ2-1
v_gene: TRBV3-1
d_gene: NA

CDR3aa: CASRRTGGGYTF
CDR3nt: TGTGCCAGCAGGAGGACAGGGGGCGGCTACACCTTC
abundance: few
j_gene: TRBJ1-2
v_gene: TRBV25-1
d_gene: TRBD1

CDR3aa: CASSRTANEQFF
CDR3nt: TGTGCCAGCAGCAGGACCGCCAATGAGCAGTTCTTC
abundance: NA
j_gene: TRBJ2-1
v_gene: TRBV7-2
d_gene: NA

CDR3aa: CAWSVGRGTANYEQYF
CDR3nt: TGTGCCTGGAGTGTAGGAAGGGGAACAGCTAATTACGAGCAGTACTTC
abundance: many
j_gene: TRBJ2-7
v_gene: TRBV30
d_gene: NA

CDR3aa: CSATPLAGFQETQYF
CDR3nt: TGCAGTGCTACCCCCCTAGCGGGGTTCCAAGAGACCCAGTACTTC
abundance: NA
j_gene: TRBJ2-5
v_gene: TRBV20-1
d_gene: TRBD2

CDR3aa: CASSTGNPSTEAFF
CDR3nt: TGCGCCAGCAGCACCGGGAACCCTAGCACTGAAGCTTTCTTT
abundance: many
j_gene: TRBJ1-1
v_gene: TRBV4-3
d_gene: NA

CDR3aa: CSARDHTSSYNSPLHF
CDR3nt: TGCAGTGCTAGAGATCATACGAGCTCCTATAATTCACCCCTCCACTTT
abundance: few
j_gene: TRBJ1-6
v_gene: TRBV20-1
d_gene: NA

CDR3aa: CASSLQGNGSPLHF
CDR3nt: TGTGCCAGCAGCCTACAGGGGAATGGTTCACCCCTCCACTTT
abundance: many
j_gene: TRBJ1-6
v_gene: TRBV7-9
d_gene: TRBD1

CDR3aa: CASSPGTTLPIYF
CDR3nt: TGTGCCAGCAGCCCGGGGACAACCCTACCCATATATTTT
abundance: NA
j_gene: TRBJ1-3
v_gene: TRBV7-9
d_gene: NA

CDR3aa: CSARPRVEGLGSPLHF
CDR3nt: TGCAGTGCTAGACCCCGGGTTGAGGGCTTAGGGTCACCCCTCCACTTT
abundance: many
j_gene: TRBJ1-6
v_gene: TRBV20-1
d_gene: NA

CDR3aa: CASDSGGMDEQFF
CDR3nt: TGTGCCAGCGATTCCGGGGGAATGGATGAGCAGTTCTTC
abundance: many
j_gene: TRBJ2-1
v_gene: TRBV2
d_gene: NA

CDR3aa: CSASDPSPRSSYNEQFF
CDR3nt: TGCAGTGCTTCCGATCCCTCCCCCAGGAGCTCCTACAATGAGCAGTTCTTC
abundance: many
j_gene: TRBJ2-1
v_gene: TRBV20-1
d_gene: NA